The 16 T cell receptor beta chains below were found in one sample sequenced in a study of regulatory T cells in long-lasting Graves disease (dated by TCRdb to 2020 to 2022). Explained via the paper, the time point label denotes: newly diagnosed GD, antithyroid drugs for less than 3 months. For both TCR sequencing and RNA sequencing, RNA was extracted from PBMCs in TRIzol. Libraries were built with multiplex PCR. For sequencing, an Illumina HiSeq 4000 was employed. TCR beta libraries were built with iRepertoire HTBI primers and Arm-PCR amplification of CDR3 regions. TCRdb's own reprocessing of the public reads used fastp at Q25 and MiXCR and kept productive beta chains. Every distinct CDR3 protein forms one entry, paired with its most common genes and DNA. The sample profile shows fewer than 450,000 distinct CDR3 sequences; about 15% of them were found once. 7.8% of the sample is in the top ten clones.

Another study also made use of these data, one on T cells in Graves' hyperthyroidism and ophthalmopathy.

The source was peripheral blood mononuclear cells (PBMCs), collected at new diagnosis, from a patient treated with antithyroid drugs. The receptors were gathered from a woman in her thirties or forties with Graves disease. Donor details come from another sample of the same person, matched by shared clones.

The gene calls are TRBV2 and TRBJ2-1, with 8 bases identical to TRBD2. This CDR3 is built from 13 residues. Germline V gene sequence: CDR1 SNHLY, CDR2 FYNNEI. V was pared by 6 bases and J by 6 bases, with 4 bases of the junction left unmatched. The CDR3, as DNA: TGTGCCAGCAGGGCAGCGGGAGCCAATGAGCAGTTCTTC. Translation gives CASRAAGANEQFF.

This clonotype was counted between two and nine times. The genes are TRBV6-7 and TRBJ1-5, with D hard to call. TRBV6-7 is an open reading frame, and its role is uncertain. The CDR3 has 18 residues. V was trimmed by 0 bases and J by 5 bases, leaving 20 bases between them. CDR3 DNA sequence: TGTGCCAGCAGTTACTCGAAAGCGGACCAGAGTCCTCATCAGCCCCAGCATTTT. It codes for CASSYSKADQSPHQPQHF.

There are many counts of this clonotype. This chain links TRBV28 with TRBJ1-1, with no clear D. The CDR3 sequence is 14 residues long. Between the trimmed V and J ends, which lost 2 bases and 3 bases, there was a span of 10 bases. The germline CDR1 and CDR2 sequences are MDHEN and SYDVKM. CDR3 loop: CASSLPLLYTEAFF. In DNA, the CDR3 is TGTGCCAGCAGTTTACCGCTTCTCTACACTGAAGCTTTCTTT.

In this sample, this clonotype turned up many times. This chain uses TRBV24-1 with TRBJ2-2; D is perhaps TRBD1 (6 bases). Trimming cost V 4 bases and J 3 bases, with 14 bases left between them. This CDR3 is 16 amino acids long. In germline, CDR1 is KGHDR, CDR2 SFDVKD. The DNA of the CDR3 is TGTGCCACCAGTGACGAACAGGGAGTCTACACCGGGGAGCTGTTTTTT. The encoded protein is CATSDEQGVYTGELFF.

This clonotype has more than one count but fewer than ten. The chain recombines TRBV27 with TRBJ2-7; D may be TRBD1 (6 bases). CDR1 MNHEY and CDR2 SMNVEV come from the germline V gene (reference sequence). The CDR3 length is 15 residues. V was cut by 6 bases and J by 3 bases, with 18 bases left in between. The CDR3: CASRGADSERYEQYF. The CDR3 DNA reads TGTGCCAGCAGGGGGGCGGACAGTGAGCGCTACGAGCAGTACTTC.

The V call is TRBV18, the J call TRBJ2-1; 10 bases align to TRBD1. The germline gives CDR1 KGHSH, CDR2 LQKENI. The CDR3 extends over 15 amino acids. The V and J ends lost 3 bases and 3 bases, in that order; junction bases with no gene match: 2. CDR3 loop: CASSPGQGIYNEQFF. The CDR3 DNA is TGTGCCAGCTCACCGGGACAGGGGATCTACAATGAGCAGTTCTTC.

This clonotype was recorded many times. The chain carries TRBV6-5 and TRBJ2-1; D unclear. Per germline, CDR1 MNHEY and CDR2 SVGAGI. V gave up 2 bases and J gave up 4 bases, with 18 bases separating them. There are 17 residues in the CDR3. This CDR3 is CASSYPLRIPVYNEQFF. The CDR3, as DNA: TGTGCCAGCAGTTACCCACTTCGGATTCCAGTTTACAATGAGCAGTTCTTC.

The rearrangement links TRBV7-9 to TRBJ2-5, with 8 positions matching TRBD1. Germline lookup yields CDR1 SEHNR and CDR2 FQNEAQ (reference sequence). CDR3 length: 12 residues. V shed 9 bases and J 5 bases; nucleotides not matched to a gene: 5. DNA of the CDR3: TGTGCCAGTGCAGGGGGCATCGAGACCCAGTACTTC. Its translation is CASAGGIETQYF.

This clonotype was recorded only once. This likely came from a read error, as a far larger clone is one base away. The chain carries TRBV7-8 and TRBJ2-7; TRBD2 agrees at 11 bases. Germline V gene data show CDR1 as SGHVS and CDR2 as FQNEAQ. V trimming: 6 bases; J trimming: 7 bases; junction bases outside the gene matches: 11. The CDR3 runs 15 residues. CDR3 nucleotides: TGTGCCAGCAGTGTTAGCGGGAGGGCCTACAATGAGCAGTACTTC. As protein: CASSVSGRAYNEQYF. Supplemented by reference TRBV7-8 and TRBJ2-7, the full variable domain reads GAGVSQSPRYKVAKRGQDVALRCDPISGHVSLFWYQQALGQGPEFLTYFQNEAQLDKSGLPSDRFFAERPEGSVSTLKIQRTQQEDSAVYLCASSVSGRAYNEQYFGPGTRLTVT.

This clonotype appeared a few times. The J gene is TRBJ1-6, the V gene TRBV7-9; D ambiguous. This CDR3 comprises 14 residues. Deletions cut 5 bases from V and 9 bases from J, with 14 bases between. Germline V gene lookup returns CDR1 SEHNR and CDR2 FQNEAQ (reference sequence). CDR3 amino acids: CASSPSSDFSPLHF. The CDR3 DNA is TGTGCCAGCAGCCCCTCCTCCGATTTTTCACCCCTCCACTTT.

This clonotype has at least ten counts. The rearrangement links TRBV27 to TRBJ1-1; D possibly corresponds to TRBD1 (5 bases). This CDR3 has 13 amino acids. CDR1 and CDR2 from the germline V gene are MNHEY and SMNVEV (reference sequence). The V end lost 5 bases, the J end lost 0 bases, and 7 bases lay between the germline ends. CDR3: CASSSRVNTEAFF. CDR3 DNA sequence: TGTGCCAGCAGTAGCAGGGTGAACACTGAAGCTTTCTTT.

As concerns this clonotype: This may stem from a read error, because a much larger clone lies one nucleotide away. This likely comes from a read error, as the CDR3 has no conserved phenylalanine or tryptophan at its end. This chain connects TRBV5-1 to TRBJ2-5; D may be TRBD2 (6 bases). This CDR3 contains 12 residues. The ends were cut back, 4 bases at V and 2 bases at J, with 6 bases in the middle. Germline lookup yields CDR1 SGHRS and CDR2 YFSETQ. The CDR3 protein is CASSGGQETQYL. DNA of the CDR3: TGCGCCAGCAGCGGGGGGCAAGAGACCCAGTACCTC.

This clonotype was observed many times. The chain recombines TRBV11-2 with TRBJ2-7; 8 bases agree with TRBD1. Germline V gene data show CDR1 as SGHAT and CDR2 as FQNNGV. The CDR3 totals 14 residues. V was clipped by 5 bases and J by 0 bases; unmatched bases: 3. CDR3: CASSRQGFSYEQYF. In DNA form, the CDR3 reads TGTGCCAGCAGCCGACAGGGGTTCTCCTACGAGCAGTACTTC.

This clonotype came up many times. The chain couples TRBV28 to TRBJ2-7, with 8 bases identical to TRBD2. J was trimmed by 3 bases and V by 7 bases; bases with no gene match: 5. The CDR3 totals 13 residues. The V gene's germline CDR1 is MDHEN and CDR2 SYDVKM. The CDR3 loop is CASMWSGSYEQYF. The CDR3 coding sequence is TGTGCCAGCATGTGGAGCGGGAGCTACGAGCAGTACTTC.

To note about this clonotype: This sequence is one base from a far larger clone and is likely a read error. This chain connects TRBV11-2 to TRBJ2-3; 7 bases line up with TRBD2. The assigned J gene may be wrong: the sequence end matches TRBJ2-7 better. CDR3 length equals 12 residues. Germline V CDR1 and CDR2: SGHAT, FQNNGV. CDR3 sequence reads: CASGGGFYEQYF. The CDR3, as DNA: TGTGCCAGCGGGGGGGGTTTTTACGAGCAGTACTTC.

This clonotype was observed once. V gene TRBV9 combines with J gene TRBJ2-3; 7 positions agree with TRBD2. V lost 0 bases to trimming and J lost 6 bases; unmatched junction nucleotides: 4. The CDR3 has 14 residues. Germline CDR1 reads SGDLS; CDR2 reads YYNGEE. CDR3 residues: CASSVGGSADTQYF. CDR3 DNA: TGTGCCAGCAGCGTAGGCGGGAGTGCGGATACGCAGTATTTT.